The 23 T cell receptor beta chains reported below all come from one sample, sequenced in a study of blood T cell repertoires in COVID-19. The assay was immunoSEQ multiplex PCR, and TCRdb's table has in-frame clones only and misses some. Of a few hundred thousand clones listed, approximately 85% were seen once; the top ten hold about 8.5%. The sample consisted of peripheral blood. The receptor set was obtained from a young man with active or convalescent COVID-19.

The CDR3 spells CASSAPDTGTGYGYTF. Here the CDR3 DNA reads TGTGCCAGCAGCGCCCCAGATACCGGGACAGGCTATGGCTACACCTTC. The V and J genes are TRBV9 and TRBJ1-2; 8 bases map to TRBD1. The germline V gene encodes CDR1 SGDLS and CDR2 YYNGEE. The ends lost 3 bases at V and 4 bases at J; junction bases unmatched: 11. CDR3 length: 16 amino acids.

The gene calls are TRBV5-6 and TRBJ1-3, with 7 bases lining up with TRBD1. Trimming cost V 4 bases and J 0 bases; bases outside gene matches: 4. The CDR3 loop spans 15 amino acids. Germline CDR1 SGHDT, CDR2 YYEEEE. CDR3 in DNA: TGTGCCAGCAGCCGGGGACAGCTCTCTGGAAACACCATATATTTT. Amino acid sequence: CASSRGQLSGNTIYF.

In its sample, this clone was seen once. CDR3 region: CAAGEGGSPLHF. DNA of the CDR3: TGTGCCGCTGGGGAGGGAGGTTCACCCCTCCACTTT. This chain connects TRBV19 to TRBJ1-6; the D is unclear. The CDR3 covers 12 residues. Looked up from germline, CDR1 is LNHDA and CDR2 is SQIVND (reference sequence). Trimming stripped 11 bases from V and 9 bases from J, with 14 bases between.

This chain uses TRBV3-1 (or the pseudogene TRBV3-2) with TRBJ2-6; 7 positions match TRBD2. CDR3 length: 20 amino acids. Germline V CDR1 and CDR2: LGHDT, YNNKEL (reference sequence). V lost 7 bases, J lost 3 bases, and 21 bases stayed unmatched. The chain's CDR3 is CASNEAWTGGTINGANVLTF. The DNA of the CDR3 is TGTGCCAGCAATGAAGCCTGGACGGGGGGAACCATCAATGGGGCCAACGTCCTGACTTTC.

V gene TRBV19 combines with J gene TRBJ1-1; 8 positions agree with TRBD1. J was trimmed by 5 bases and V by 4 bases; bases with no gene match: 6. CDR3 size: 14 residues. The V gene's germline CDR1 is LNHDA and CDR2 SQIVND (reference sequence). CDR3 coding DNA: TGTGCCAGTAGTACGACAGGGGTTGGGACTGAAGCTTTCTTT. Protein sequence: CASSTTGVGTEAFF.

This chain connects TRBV9 to TRBJ1-4; 7 nucleotides align to TRBD1. CDR3 length equals 15 residues. V shed 1 base, J shed 6 bases, and the junction held 6 bases outside the gene matches. Germline CDR1 is SGDLS and CDR2 is YYNGEE. The CDR3 loop is CASSVTGAVDEKLFF. DNA for the CDR3: TGTGCCAGCAGCGTAACAGGGGCTGTCGATGAAAAACTGTTTTTT.

The V and J genes are TRBV5-1 and TRBJ2-6; the match to TRBD1 covers 7 bases. V gave up 3 bases and J gave up 0 bases; unmatched junction bases: 0. Germline CDR1 and CDR2: SGHRS and YFSETQ. The CDR3 runs 15 residues. This CDR3 reads CASSWDSSGANVLTF. The CDR3 bases are TGCGCCAGCAGCTGGGACAGCTCTGGGGCCAACGTCCTGACTTTC. The entire variable domain, with the rest obtained from reference TRBV5-1 and TRBJ2-6, is as follows: KAGVTQTPRYLIKTRGQQVTLSCSPISGHRSVSWYQQTPGQGLQFLFEYFSETQRNKGNFPGRFSGRQFSNSRSEMNVSTLELGDSALYLCASSWDSSGANVLTFGAGSRLTVL.

This clone was observed a handful of times. This chain connects TRBV18 to TRBJ1-3, with a possible D match to TRBD1 (6 bases). Deletions cut 2 bases from V and 4 bases from J, with 30 bases between. The CDR3 contains 21 residues. Germline V gives CDR1 KGHSH, CDR2 LQKENI. CDR3 in amino acids: CASSPKDIGQRVFSVGNTIYF. Here the CDR3 DNA reads TGTGCCAGCTCACCAAAAGATATAGGACAGAGGGTTTTTTCTGTCGGAAACACCATATATTTT. Full variable domain (rest looked up from reference TRBV18 and TRBJ1-3): NAGVMQNPRHLVRRRGQEARLRCSPMKGHSHVYWYRQLPEEGLKFMVYLQKENIIDESGMPKERFSAEFPKEGPSILRIQQVVRGDSAAYFCASSPKDIGQRVFSVGNTIYFGEGSWLTVV.

The rearrangement links TRBV7-6 to TRBJ2-2, with TRBD2 matching over 10 bases. CDR3 length equals 17 residues. Germline V CDR1 and CDR2: SGHVS, FNYEAQ. Germline trimming cut 1 base from V and 1 base from J; bases unmatched to any gene: 3. CDR3 loop: CASSLVLAGVNTGELFF. CDR3 nucleotide sequence: TGTGCCAGCAGCTTAGTCCTAGCGGGGGTGAACACCGGGGAGCTGTTTTTT.

This clone was seen a handful of times. The chain uses TRBV9 and TRBJ1-6; D not certain. CDR1 and CDR2 (germline): SGDLS, YYNGEE. This CDR3 comprises 14 residues. Trimming took off 3 bases at V and 0 bases at J, with 4 bases between the two ends. The CDR3, as DNA: TGTGCCAGCAGCGGGAGCTCCTATAATTCACCCCTCCACTTT. It is translated as CASSGSSYNSPLHF.

This clone was detected only once. This chain links TRBV3-1 (or the pseudogene TRBV3-2) with TRBJ1-6; 7 nucleotides match TRBD1. The CDR3 is 14 residues long. With V trimmed by 2 bases and J by 10 bases, 5 bases remained unmatched. The germline V gene encodes CDR1 LGHDT and CDR2 YNNKEL (reference sequence). The CDR3, as DNA: TGTGCCAGCAGCCAACAGGGGGATGGCTCACCCCTCCACTTT. It yields the protein CASSQQGDGSPLHF.

This chain links TRBV5-1 with TRBJ1-2, with 11 positions matching TRBD1. Trimming took 3 bases from V and 4 from J; bases not matched to a gene: 2. CDR3 size: 14 residues. Germline values: CDR1 SGHRS, CDR2 YFSETQ. CDR3 residues: CASSWTGGGYGYTF. CDR3 nucleotide sequence: TGCGCCAGCAGCTGGACAGGGGGCGGCTATGGCTACACCTTC.

The chain is built from TRBV27 and TRBJ1-1; TRBD1 aligns across 12 bases. Germline CDR1 is MNHEY and CDR2 is SMNVEV (reference sequence). This CDR3 region has 15 residues. The junction had 4 bases not matched to a gene; V was cut back by 5 bases and J by 3 bases. CDR3 loop: CASSPGTGGYTEAFF. CDR3 coding DNA: TGTGCCAGCAGTCCCGGGACAGGGGGCTACACTGAAGCTTTCTTT.

The chain couples TRBV6-6 to TRBJ2-3, with D possibly matching TRBD2 (6 bases). Trimming removed 5 bases from V and 3 bases from J, with 18 bases in between. The CDR3 consists of 16 residues. Germline V gene sequence: CDR1 MNHNY, CDR2 SVGAGI (reference sequence). CDR3 in DNA: TGTGCCAGCAGTCAACAGACTAGTTGGGGGACAGATACGCAGTATTTT. Protein product: CASSQQTSWGTDTQYF.

The chain combines TRBV6-5 with TRBJ1-1; D not certain. The germline V and J ends were trimmed by 6 bases and 4 bases, with 18 bases remaining between them. This CDR3 is 15 amino acids long. Germline CDR1 reads MNHEY; CDR2 reads SVGAGI. The CDR3 coding sequence is TGTGCCAGCAGGGAGGACCCCGGAGGGAGCACTGAAGCTTTCTTT. Translated: CASREDPGGSTEAFF.

V usage is TRBV7-6 and J usage is TRBJ2-7, with 8 bases that match TRBD2. With 5 bases clipped from V and 6 bases from J, the junction kept 15 bases outside the gene matches. Germline CDR1 and CDR2: SGHVS and FNYEAQ. The CDR3 spans 16 residues. CDR3 bases: TGTGCCAGCAGCGCGACCTACCGGGGGGGCCTCGGCGAGCAGTACTTC. This translates into CASSATYRGGLGEQYF.

CDR3 sequence reads: CASSSMGSHLNSPLHF. The CDR3 DNA sequence: TGTGCCAGCAGTTCCATGGGCAGCCACCTTAATTCACCCCTCCACTTT. V usage is TRBV27 and J usage is TRBJ1-6; no reliable D call. Per the germline V gene, CDR1 is MNHEY and CDR2 is SMNVEV (reference sequence). Trimming removed 4 bases at V and 6 bases at J, with 16 bases between. CDR3 length equals 16 residues.

This CDR3 is CASSDDRAGNTIYF. The CDR3, as DNA: TGTGCCAGCAGCGACGACAGGGCTGGAAACACCATATATTTT. This chain uses TRBV9 with TRBJ1-3; TRBD1 matches at 7 bases. The trim removed 3 bases at V and 2 bases at J, leaving 2 bases unmatched. Germline loops: CDR1 SGDLS, CDR2 YYNGEE. This CDR3 is 14 amino acids long.

This clone was seen a single time. The V gene is TRBV21-1, the J gene TRBJ1-5; TRBD1, the table's D call, was not compared with the DNA. TRBV21-1 is assigned pseudogene status. This CDR3 comprises 19 residues. The DNA of the CDR3 is TGTGCCAGCAGCAGAGCAGGACACCCATGCGGATATAGCAATCAGCCCCAGCATTTT. Translating gives CASSRAGHPCGYSNQPQHF.

The rearrangement joins TRBV7-9 to TRBJ2-3; 7 nucleotides match TRBD1. The CDR3 has 16 residues. Germline V lookup: CDR1 SEHNR, CDR2 FQNEAQ (reference sequence). V was clipped by 6 bases and J by 3 bases; unmatched bases: 12. The CDR3, as DNA: TGTGCCAGCAGATCCCGACAGGGTTCGAAAACAGATACGCAGTATTTT. Translated: CASRSRQGSKTDTQYF.

The count of this clone is one. CDR3 DNA: TGTGCCAGTAGTATGACTGGGGGCTGGACTGAAGCTTTCTTT. Translating gives CASSMTGGWTEAFF. V is TRBV19 and J is TRBJ1-1; perhaps TRBD1 as D (6 bases). Per germline, CDR1 LNHDA and CDR2 SQIVND (reference sequence). V lost 3 bases to trimming and J lost 5 bases, with 13 bases between them. The CDR3 totals 14 residues. The full variable domain, rest sourced from reference TRBV19 and TRBJ1-1, is DGGITQSPKYLFRKEGQNVTLSCEQNLNHDAMYWYRQDPGQGLRLIYYSQIVNDFQKGDIAEGYSVSREKKESFPLTVTSAQKNPTAFYLCASSMTGGWTEAFFGQGTRLTVV.

The chain uses TRBV5-1 and TRBJ2-3; 7 positions match TRBD2. The junction had 1 base not matched to a gene; V was cut back by 0 bases and J by 6 bases. Germline V gene sequence: CDR1 SGHRS, CDR2 YFSETQ. The CDR3 consists of 13 residues. CDR3 in DNA: TGCGCCAGCAGCTTGGTTAGCGGGGATACGCAGTATTTT. Protein: CASSLVSGDTQYF.

The chain joins TRBV6-5 to TRBJ2-7, with 8 bases fitting TRBD2. The CDR3 runs to 14 residues. Per germline, CDR1 MNHEY and CDR2 SVGAGI. The V gene end was trimmed by 5 bases and the J gene end by 3 bases; junction bases not matched to a gene: 6. The CDR3 is CASSQRLASYEQYF. The CDR3 nucleotides read TGTGCCAGCAGTCAGAGACTAGCGAGCTACGAGCAGTACTTC.